This T cell receptor beta chain was observed in a study of T cells in Graves' hyperthyroidism and ophthalmopathy (dated by TCRdb to about 2019). The study in broad terms: Peripheral blood was collected at initial diagnosis, before any treatment. Whether ophthalmopathy could be predicted prospectively was tested in an independent validation cohort made up of roughly 19 hyperthyroidism patients plus 17 patients who later progressed to ophthalmopathy. In addition, the study compared T-cell repertoires in thyroid tissue and in blood from roughly six Graves' hyperthyroidism patients. The 100 or so discovery patients were randomly split 7:3 into training and test sets. TCR Vbeta CDR3 sequencing of some 140 peripheral blood samples (43 ophthalmopathy, around 80 hyperthyroidism and approximately 17 progressor patients) is reported in the paper. To identify TCR V-J signatures that set the groups apart, the researchers used a discovery cohort of about a hundred patients, made up of 40 to 45 with Graves' ophthalmopathy and 57 with stable Graves' hyperthyroidism. After sampling, hyperthyroidism patients received methimazole starting at 30 mg daily, and ophthalmopathy patients received high-dose intravenous methylprednisolone.

Graves' hyperthyroidism was defined as stable when no progression to ophthalmopathy occurred over 18 months of follow-up. The hyperthyroidism patients were between 18 and 65 years old and newly diagnosed, with a disease duration of less than 2 months. Patients with uncontrolled infections, other autoimmune diseases, pregnancy or lactation were excluded. Diagnoses were based on clinical symptoms, serum thyroxine and TRAb, thyroid ultrasound and orbital computed tomography. PBMCs were isolated from about 10 ml of fresh peripheral blood by Ficoll-Paque density gradient centrifugation. Total RNA was extracted with Trizol reagent, and quality was checked on an Agilent 2100 Bioanalyzer. Comment on this clonotype: Its antigen specificity is not known. Per-nucleotide qualities are absent, and no much larger clonotype sits a single base away.

TCR beta CDR3 regions were amplified from RNA transcripts. The first round of RT-PCR for the TCR CDR3 was performed with the HTBI primer set and the Qiagen OneStep RT-PCR kit. A second multiplex PCR round built the libraries, followed by size selection and purification. Sequencing of the libraries was done on an Illumina HiSeq2000 using paired-end 100 bp reads. For the original study's pipeline: SOAPnuke was used to process the raw data, throwing out any read that contained adapters or uncalled bases, had a mean Phred below 15, or lacked an exact constant-primer or identifier match. High-quality paired reads were merged using COPE v1.2.5, and each unique nucleotide sequence was defined as a clonotype. MiTCR v1.1 was used to align clonotypes to the IMGT TRBV, TRBD and TRBJ reference segments. The analysis was restricted to V-J combinations with a frequency above 0.0001, which together covered just over 98% of the repertoires. The TCS score was defined as the ratio of F50 (clonal expansion) to E x V (chaos), calculated using BLOSUM62-based TCRdist between CDR3 peptides within each V-J. Welch's t-statistics and random forest reduced approximately 520 V-J features to fewer than 15, which were used in a naive Bayes classifier (R e1071). The public reads were reanalyzed by TCRdb: fastp trimming at Q25, MiXCR alignment, in-frame beta chains only. When rows share a CDR3 protein, they turn into one entry using the most common DNA and genes. The V and J calls and clone size are TCRdb's, not the authors'. Recorded for this sample are 300,000 to 450,000 distinct CDR3 sequences; approximately 14% of them occurred a single time. More than 9.5% of the sample is held by the ten biggest clonotypes.

Its CDR3 holds 12 amino acids, cysteine through phenylalanine. Kept here is only the CDR3 DNA, which spans 36 bases and is read in frame from base 1. The CDR1 and CDR2 encoded by the germline V gene are SQVTM and ANQGSEA. The junction carries 14 bases between V and J, which are trimmed by 7 bases and 5 bases respectively. Results the study describes overall, beyond this receptor: Sample size was not statistically predetermined, and blinding of investigators to group allocation was not performed. A 13 V-J signature model separated ophthalmopathy from stable hyperthyroidism, with nearly 90% sensitivity and 81% to 82% specificity in cross-validation and 80%/75% in testing. During validation, the model predicted progression to ophthalmopathy a median of around six months ahead of onset, with approximately 71% sensitivity and 72% to 85% specificity. Most expanded thyroid clonotypes (frequency above 0.001) were also found in blood, which suggests that blood repertoires may mirror thyroid immune responses.

Source material: blood. Recombination linked TRBV29-1 to TRBJ1-1, with an unclear D gene assignment. The TCR comes from a woman aged 60-75 years with Graves' hyperthyroidism. CDR3 protein: CSARRWDTEAFF. The nucleotide sequence is given as TGCAGCGCTAGAAGATGGGATACTGAAGCTTTCTTT.